This TCR beta chain was retrieved from a study of cytomegalovirus exposure and HLA in healthy donors. Study in general: Unique TCRs numbering around 80 million, obtained from HLA-typed donors, made up an early data release.

In the PCR, 60 Vbeta and 13 Jbeta primers were used. TCRdb's copy holds only in-frame clones and misses some; the assay was immunoSEQ multiplex PCR. This sample's clone table lists around 140,000 clones. The CDR3 length is 15 residues. The germline V gene encodes CDR1 SGHTA and CDR2 FQGTGA. Trimming cost V 5 bases and J 5 bases; bases outside gene matches: 9. With regard to this clone: The antigen is not known.

Every donor was a healthy person donating bone marrow. The study, taken as a whole, reports: Associated with HLA alleles at 0.05 false discovery rate in a later analysis were around 15,000 TCR beta sequences. CMV serostatus was the sole immune exposure information available.

Sequencing was carried out using PBMCs. The sequence was obtained from a woman in her 40s in good health and CMV-seronegative. V and J are TRBV7-3 and TRBJ2-1, with 7 bases lining up with TRBD1. The CDR3 loop reads CASSLYWGQNNEQFF. The CDR3 DNA reads as TGTGCCAGCAGCCTATACTGGGGACAGAACAATGAGCAGTTCTTC.